This is a list of T cell receptor beta chains from one sample in a study of early T cells in non-severe SARS-CoV-2 infection. TCRdb re-analysed the 5' RACE reads in MiXCR, keeping a single row per CDR3 protein. The sample shows approximately 56,000 distinct CDR3 sequences, less than 9.5% of them seen only once. Sequenced material: whole blood. The receptor source for this set is an adult who was a healthcare worker with PCR-confirmed SARS-CoV-2 infection or an uninfected control (not recorded which). Both conserved end residues are part of each CDR3. A D gene is named only where the DNA matches it firmly. Rows may omit the clone size; those that give it use once, few, many or a size class.

abundance	d_gene	v_gene	j_gene	CDR3nt	CDR3aa
few	-	TRBV6-6	TRBJ2-1	TGTGCCAGCAGTTCAGGACGAGCTCGTTTAAACAATGAGCAGTTCTTC	CASSSGRARLNNEQFF
many	-	TRBV19	TRBJ1-5	TGTGCCAGTAGTATCACAGGGACTTTTCTTCAGCCCCAGCATTTT	CASSITGTFLQPQHF
many	-	TRBV4-1	TRBJ2-1	TGCGCCAGCAGCCGGCCTTTCAGTGAGCAGTTCTTC	CASSRPFSEQFF
-	-	TRBV19	TRBJ2-7	TGTGCCAGTAGTATGGGACGCGCTCTCCACGAGCAGTACTTC	CASSMGRALHEQYF
few	-	TRBV4-2	TRBJ2-2	TGTGCCAGCAGCCAAGATGGGGGGACCAACACCGGGGAGCTGTTTTTT	CASSQDGGTNTGELFF
once	TRBD1	TRBV15	TRBJ2-7	TGTGCCACCAGTACTCCGGGACAGGGGCTTTACGAGCAGTACTTC	CATSTPGQGLYEQYF
many	-	TRBV21-1	TRBJ2-7	TGTGCCAGCAACACCTCAGGGGATTCCGAGCAGTACTTC	CASNTSGDSEQYF
many	-	TRBV19	TRBJ2-7	TGTGCCAGTAGTCCGTGGGGACGGGGGACTTTCGAGCAGTACTTC	CASSPWGRGTFEQYF
many	TRBD1	TRBV5-1	TRBJ2-5	TGCGCCAGCAGCTTGGACGGACAGGAACAAGAGACCCAGTACTTC	CASSLDGQEQETQYF
many	-	TRBV11-2	TRBJ2-1	TGTGCCAGCAGCGCAACGGGACCCTACAATGAGCAGTTCTTC	CASSATGPYNEQFF
few	TRBD2	TRBV20-1	TRBJ2-2	TGCAGTGCTGGAGGACTAGCGGGAGGGCCAAGAACCGGGGAGCTGTTTTTT	CSAGGLAGGPRTGELFF
-	-	TRBV6-6	TRBJ1-4	TGTGCCAGCAGTTACAGGCTGGAAAAACTGTTTTTT	CASSYRLEKLFF
many	-	TRBV4-3	TRBJ2-1	TGCGCCAGCAGCCAACGTGGGGGAGTGGCCTACAATGAGCAGTTCTTC	CASSQRGGVAYNEQFF
many	-	TRBV7-2	TRBJ1-1	TGTGCCAGCAGCTTAGCGCTAGGGCCCCGGGCTGAAGCTTTCTTT	CASSLALGPRAEAFF
many	TRBD1	TRBV11-2	TRBJ2-7	TGTGCCAGCAGCTTGACAGGGGCTGGCTACGAGCAGTACTTC	CASSLTGAGYEQYF
many	TRBD1	TRBV27	TRBJ2-7	TGTGCCAGCAGTTTTACAGGGGGCGCGGAGCAGTACTTC	CASSFTGGAEQYF
many	-	TRBV14	TRBJ2-1	TGTGCCAGCAGCCAACACCTCAATGAGCAGTTCTTC	CASSQHLNEQFF
-	-	TRBV5-4	TRBJ1-2	TGTGCCAGCAGCTTGGATGGGGGCCCCCCCGATGGCTACACCTTC	CASSLDGGPPDGYTF
many	TRBD1	TRBV29-1	TRBJ2-7	TGCAGCGTGCCAGGGGGCGGTTTCTACGAGCAGTACTTC	CSVPGGGFYEQYF
many	-	TRBV29-1	TRBJ1-3	TGCAGCGCTCGGGAATCCCGCTCTGGAAACACCATATATTTT	CSARESRSGNTIYF